The present entry profiles one T cell receptor beta chain with its context. This record comes from a study of T cells in Graves' hyperthyroidism and ophthalmopathy. Each patient was aged 18 to 65 and had newly diagnosed hyperthyroidism of under 2 months' duration. Diagnoses used clinical symptoms, serum thyroxine and TRAb, thyroid ultrasound and orbital computed tomography. It was RNA transcripts that yielded the amplified TCR beta CDR3 regions. RT-PCR in the first round (using the HTBI primer set) targeted the TCR CDR3. TCRdb independently ran MiXCR on the multiplex PCR reads; one entry per CDR3 protein. The sample shows a few hundred thousand distinct CDR3 sequences, around 46% of them seen only once. With 3 bases removed from V and 2 bases from J, the gap between germline ends came to 5 bases. The CDR3 spans 13 residues. CDR1 LGHNT and CDR2 FRNRAP come from the germline V gene.

The TCR sequence derives from a woman between 18 and 29 years old with Graves' hyperthyroidism. The gene calls are TRBV12-5 and TRBJ1-3; D not resolved. The sample consisted of peripheral blood or thyroid tissue (not recorded which). DNA of the CDR3: TGTGCTAGTGGTTTAGGTACTGGAAACACCATATATTTT. It encodes CASGLGTGNTIYF.